The rows below give T cell receptor beta chains drawn from one sample of a study of control samples from healthy donors and cancer patients. The repertoire was sequenced with immunoSEQ multiplex PCR; TCRdb's copy has only in-frame clones and lacks some. The table includes roughly 59,000 clones, roughly nine tenths detected once. The sequencing sample was made of PBMCs. The receptors here all came from a man aged 40-49 years with colorectal cancer. The CDR3 runs from the conserved cysteine through the conserved F or W. D genes are given only for firm matches. Expanded clones get a size class; other rows say once, few or many, or leave the size out.

v_gene,len,abundance,j_gene,d_gene,CDR3aa,CDR3nt
TRBV4-1,14,-,TRBJ1-2,-,CASSQAAGYYGYTF,TGCGCCAGCAGCCAAGCTGCGGGGTACTATGGCTACACCTTC
TRBV24-1,16,-,TRBJ2-1,TRBD2,CATSGLAGALYNEQFF,TGTGCCACCAGTGGCCTAGCGGGGGCCTTATACAATGAGCAGTTCTTC
TRBV6-1,13,-,TRBJ1-2,-,CASSESAGYGYTF,TGTGCCAGCAGTGAAAGCGCAGGCTATGGCTACACCTTC
TRBV18,17,-,TRBJ2-6,TRBD1,CASSPGTGISGANVLTF,TGTGCCAGCTCTCCCGGGACAGGGATCTCTGGGGCCAACGTCCTGACTTTC
TRBV7-9,18,-,TRBJ2-1,TRBD2,CASSSRTSGGQSYNEQFF,TGTGCCAGCAGCTCCCGGACTAGCGGGGGCCAAAGTTACAATGAGCAGTTCTTC
TRBV5-1,15,once,TRBJ2-3,TRBD2,CASSTGGASTDTQYF,TGCGCCAGCAGTACGGGGGGAGCTAGCACAGATACGCAGTATTTT
TRBV7-2,14,-,TRBJ1-5,-,CASSLEQSNQPQHF,TGTGCCAGCAGCTTAGAACAGAGCAATCAGCCCCAGCATTTT
TRBV5-4,13,-,TRBJ1-1,TRBD1,CASSLQGAQEAFF,TGTGCCAGCAGCTTACAGGGGGCGCAGGAAGCTTTCTTT
TRBV6-1,14,-,TRBJ2-7,-,CASNEGTLRYEQYF,TGTGCCAGCAATGAAGGGACTTTAAGATACGAGCAGTACTTC
TRBV7-8,13,-,TRBJ2-2,-,CASSQGGNGELFF,TGTGCCAGCAGTCAGGGGGGCAACGGGGAGCTGTTTTTT
TRBV29-1,15,-,TRBJ1-2,-,CSVEAPGPKTGGYTF,TGCAGCGTTGAAGCACCGGGACCCAAGACGGGGGGCTACACCTTC
TRBV13,16,-,TRBJ2-7,-,CASSAAGGRSSYEQYF,TGTGCCAGCAGCGCCGCCGGGGGCCGGAGCTCCTACGAGCAGTACTTC
TRBV27,16,-,TRBJ2-2,TRBD2,CASSFGAGGGPGELFF,TGTGCCAGCAGTTTTGGGGCGGGAGGGGGTCCCGGGGAGCTGTTTTTT
TRBV6-6,15,-,TRBJ1-3,-,CASSYSPGAGNTIYF,TGTGCCAGCAGTTACTCCCCAGGGGCCGGAAACACCATATATTTT